The clone carrying this T cell receptor (beta chain) was seen repeatedly, ten times or more. Its antigen is not identified. This record belongs to a study of T cells in tumors after PD-1 blockade. Looking at the study overall: Prior checkpoint blockade, systemic immunosuppressant use, or anti-cancer therapy within 4 weeks excluded patients. Study observations and caveats: Some novel exhausted tumor clones appeared in pre-treatment blood, suggesting peripheral recruitment.

Only in-frame clones appear in the TCRdb table, and some are missing; sequencing was by immunoSEQ multiplex PCR. This table holds tens of thousands of clones, around 77% found once. V gave up 3 bases and J gave up 4 bases; unmatched junction bases: 9. The CDR3 runs to 15 residues. CDR1 is SGHRS, CDR2 YFSETQ, per germline. The sample consisted of PBMCs, taken before anti-PD-1 treatment. This sequence was found in a human donor with basal cell carcinoma. The chain is built from TRBV5-1 and TRBJ1-1, with TRBD1 identical over 7 bases. CDR3 DNA sequence: TGCGCCAGCAGCTCGAGGACAGGACTCTCCACTGAAGCTTTCTTT. Its translation is CASSSRTGLSTEAFF. Full variable domain (outside the CDR3, taken from reference TRBV5-1 and TRBJ1-1): KAGVTQTPRYLIKTRGQQVTLSCSPISGHRSVSWYQQTPGQGLQFLFEYFSETQRNKGNFPGRFSGRQFSNSRSEMNVSTLELGDSALYLCASSSRTGLSTEAFFGQGTRLTVV.